This T cell receptor beta chain was profiled in a study of cytomegalovirus exposure and HLA in healthy donors (dated by TCRdb to the late 2010s). For context, the study as a whole: According to an earlier analysis of around 600 of the donors, 150 million to 200 million T cells yielded roughly 110 million unique TCR beta sequences and about 300 Gb of sequence data. Of the 300 to 400 genotyped donors, approximately 82% fell in the genetic ancestry cluster associated with self-reported Caucasian donors. Class I and class II HLA loci were covered by the typing at four-digit resolution. The study combined high-throughput TCR immunosequencing, statistical association of individual TCRs with disease status, and machine learning to predict cytomegalovirus infection status. An early release covering some 640 HLA-typed donors comprised about 300 gigabases of sequencing data and roughly 86 million unique TCR sequences. The study used immunosequencing to profile the T cell repertoires of 666 subjects and linked those repertoires to cytomegalovirus serostatus. In addition to the first cohort of about 650 subjects, a separate validation cohort of approximately 110 different subjects was used. Donor age, sex, ethnicity and CMV serostatus were compiled together with the repertoire data. Rather than using new phenotypic data, the later analysis identified candidate immune exposures from TCR beta sequences and from how often those sequences occurred across donors. About five DR-DQ haplotypes were handled as single units for association and clustering, since linkage in the cohort was strong. A later analysis re-analyzed previously published TCR beta repertoires from 600 to 850 donors and added high-resolution HLA genotyping to study TCR occurrence patterns. The number of donors typed differed by locus, with about 620-630 for A, B, C, DRB1 and DQB1, around 500 for DQA1, over 600 for DPA1, and 400 to 490 for DPB1. A later genetic analysis took genome-wide SNP genotypes for about 60% of the roughly 670 donors and used that subset as a discovery cohort. An earlier analysis of 587 of the donors used high-throughput TCR beta sequencing to judge whether each TCR beta V gene segment behaved as functional or pseudogenic. Every discovery cohort repertoire had been produced on one sequencing platform. The study was designed to test whether signatures of past pathogen exposure could be identified by cataloging public T cell receptors. On average, 235,054 unique TCR beta nucleotide sequences were sequenced per donor among 300 to 500 genotyped donors of the cohort, with 15% to 20% of those sequences being non-productive.

Notes on this clone: Its specific antigen is unknown. Base qualities were left out, and no much larger clone turns up one base away.

From the cysteine up to the phenylalanine, the CDR3 has a length of 13 residues. Left in the record is the CDR3 DNA by itself, 39 bases read in frame from the first base. The germline V gene encodes CDR1 LNHDA and CDR2 SQIVND (reference sequence). V is cut by 2 bases and J by 6 bases, and the space between the germline ends is 10 bases. The library was made by the immunoSEQ multiplex PCR assay. The multiplex PCR relied on a mix of 60 forward primers for TCR Vbeta segments and 13 reverse primers for TCR Jbeta segments. Amplification of the CDR3 region of rearranged TCR beta genes was performed with a multiplex PCR assay on genomic DNA. The amplified TCR beta libraries were sequenced on the Illumina HiSeq System as 87-base-pair reads. The study's processing was this. A later analysis tallied tens of millions of unique TCR beta chains across the 666 repertoires, and approximately 12 million of those chains were shared by two or more donors. Raw reads were error-corrected and collapsed into unique sequences with a nearest-neighbor algorithm that merged closely related sequences to remove PCR and sequencing errors. To assign V, D and J gene segments, CDR3 sequences were aligned to IMGT reference sequences. For a sequence to be retained, at least a six-nucleotide match to both a V gene segment and a J gene segment was required. A rearrangement was called productive if the CDR3 had no stop codons and remained in frame with V and J, and every other rearrangement was called non-productive. CDR3 was defined by IMGT convention, running from the second conserved V-encoded cysteine to the conserved J-encoded phenylalanine. Sequences without an unambiguous match to a single V gene segment were excluded from the earlier analysis of 450 to 650 of the donors. In an earlier analysis of 587 of the donors, V segments were called functional above 56.7% productive rearrangements and were called segregating when the between-donor standard deviation exceeded 5%. A statistical classification framework was developed to diagnose cytomegalovirus status using the catalog of TCR beta chain sequences. In a later analysis, V and J genes were assigned by comparing TCR nucleotide sequences against IMGT/GENE-DB human TR gene sequences. A later analysis assigned CDR3 sequences and most-parsimonious VDJ recombination scenarios with the TCRdist pipeline. In a later analysis, each TCR beta chain was defined by its CDR3 amino acid sequence together with its V-gene family, and reads without a unique V-gene family were excluded. To address suspected cross-contamination and a sequencing artifact, a later analysis removed 592 highly shared, low-generation-probability nucleotide sequences. In a later analysis, a clonal expansion index for each public chain was calculated from normalized within-repertoire ranks of inferred template counts. A later analysis computed generation probabilities with a VDJ recombination model fitted to out-of-frame rearrangements, and checked the results against IGoR. Hypergeometric tests were used in a later analysis to score TCR-TCR, TCR-HLA and TCR-CMV co-occurrence, with a repertoire-size bias correction applied to the TCR pairs. A later analysis estimated false discovery rates by permuting HLA or CMV assignments 20 times. A later analysis grouped co-occurring TCRs with DBSCAN, adding TCRdist sequence similarity when clustering within HLA-allele-positive subsets. For co-occurrence clustering, repertoires with fewer than 30,000 or more than 120,000 public chains were excluded, along with roughly 5 repertoires with anomalous nucleotide sharing. As stored in TCRdb, this immuneACCESS dataset retains in-frame rearrangements with V and J assigned. A fraction of the clones does not appear; measured against another copy, unresolved V genes explain less than half of the discrepancy, and the remainder lacks a known reason. The V and J calls and clone size are taken from that table; D and trimming were inferred from the DNA. The sample table lists 160,000 or so clones, about 80% of them with a count of one. About 6.1% of the sample is held by the ten biggest clonotypes.

The cohort consisted of 600 to 700 healthy bone marrow donors. Cohort members were all nominally healthy when sampled, although unrecorded immune exposures were likely present. The donor tested CMV seropositive, placing the donor among the 250 to 300 seropositive members of the cohort. A peripheral blood sample was collected from each donor, and TCR beta sequencing was performed on peripheral blood mononuclear cells. Genomic DNA was extracted from the blood cell samples with the Qiagen DNeasy Blood Extraction Kit. Beyond this particular receptor, the publication reports: A later genetic analysis reported fewer N-insertions in productive TCRs among donors in an Asian-associated ancestry cluster than the approximately 700-donor mean. A later analysis found that TCR association rates varied across HLA loci, with DRB1 alleles showing the most associated TCRs and HLA-C alleles the fewest. An earlier analysis of around 500 of the donors showed that most TCR beta V segments appeared in productive rearrangements either about 87% or about 30% of the time, which broadly matched IMGT annotations. The study listed 164 TCR beta chains as associated with cytomegalovirus. Some IMGT-functional V segments, including TRBV6-2 and TRBV6-3, could not be distinguished by the 87-base-pair reads and were therefore excluded. Most CMV-associated TCR beta chains appeared to be HLA-restricted in a later analysis, and the HLA associations seemed to be driven largely by CMV exposure. Because counts were too low, roughly 18 rarely observed V segments, including chromosome 9 orphons, were left out of the earlier analysis of 500 to 750 of the donors. A cluster of highly shared sequence variants was judged likely to be a technical artifact of the sequencing pipeline. In both the original and validation cohorts, the classifier was reported to diagnose cytomegalovirus status with high specificity and sensitivity. Compared with equally common non-associated chains, HLA-associated TCR beta chains in a later analysis were more clonally expanded and had lower generation probabilities. According to a later analysis, parvovirus B19, influenza, CMV and Epstein-Barr virus appeared linked to several top co-occurrence clusters. In a later analysis, 16,951 TCR beta sequences were associated with specific HLA alleles at a false discovery rate of 0.05. In this cohort, only TCR beta chains were sequenced, and detectable features were limited by the absence of alpha or paired-chain data. When HLA alleles, especially DR and DQ, strongly co-occurred, attributing TCR associations to individual alleles was difficult. Correlated functional status among segregating V segments might be attributable to linkage disequilibrium, but an unknown experimental factor could not be ruled out. Presence/absence analyses assumed roughly uniform sequencing depth across donors, an assumption that may not hold. A few of the identified cytomegalovirus-associated TCR beta chains were confirmed in vitro to be specific for cytomegalovirus antigens. The authors suggested that the approach could potentially be extended to other disease states and immunological phenotypes. In a later genetic analysis, a missense DCLRE1C variant was associated with V-gene and J-gene trimming of TCR beta chains, and the association was replicated in an independent cohort. For the cohort, immune exposure information was limited to CMV serostatus. HLA typing was unavailable for some donors at each locus, so association tests used only the typed subset. A further reported finding was that TCR beta sequences accurately predicted the HLA-A and HLA-B alleles for most subjects in the first cohort. Across donors, most TCR sequences were observed very rarely, whereas some public TCRs were present in many individuals.

The source is a woman aged 45-65 years in good health and CMV-seropositive. Specimen: PBMCs. The chain is made from TRBV19 and TRBJ1-2, and possibly TRBD1, on 5 matching bases. The CDR3 region: CASSIRGNDGYTF. In nucleotides, the sequence is TGTGCCAGTAGTATAAGGGGAAACGATGGCTACACCTTC.